The rows below give T cell receptor beta chains drawn from one sample of a study of T-cell reconstitution after alpha-beta-depleted transplantation in children. TCRdb passed the PCR reads through MiXCR, listing each CDR3 protein once. The sample carries approximately 650,000 distinct CDR3 sequences, around 14% recorded once. Source: PBMCs, taken before TCRalphabeta/CD19-depleted stem cell transplant. All receptors derive from a girl aged 2-15 years with congenital amegakaryocytic thrombocytopenia, due to receive a stem cell transplant. CDR3s include the opening cysteine and the closing phenylalanine or tryptophan. A D gene is named only where the DNA matches it firmly. Not every row has a clone size; where given, it reads once, few, many or a size class.

DNA | CDR3 | D | J | length | V | size
TGCAGTGCTAGAGATCTAGCGGGAGGACTCGGCAATGAGCAGTTCTTC | CSARDLAGGLGNEQFF | TRBD2 | TRBJ2-1 | 16 | TRBV20-1 | -
TGTGCCAGCACTTTTGGAGGGAAATACTATGGCTACACCTTC | CASTFGGKYYGYTF | - | TRBJ1-2 | 14 | TRBV28 | -
TGCAGTGCTACCAGGGGAATACTCTACGAGCAGTACTTC | CSATRGILYEQYF | - | TRBJ2-7 | 13 | TRBV20-1 | many
TGTGCCATCAGCCGAATCGGGATCAAGCGGGAGAGCAGCACAGATACGCAGTATTTT | CAISRIGIKRESSTDTQYF | TRBD2 | TRBJ2-3 | 19 | TRBV10-3 | many
TGCGCCAGCAGCCTGACAGGAATCTACAATGAGCAGTTCTTC | CASSLTGIYNEQFF | - | TRBJ2-1 | 14 | TRBV5-1 | many
TGCAGTGCTAGAGGGACTGCTCTCAGGGGGCCAAGGGGTCTGGCTGAAGCTTTCTTT | CSARGTALRGPRGLAEAFF | TRBD1 | TRBJ1-1 | 19 | TRBV20-1 | many
TGTGCCAGCAGCTTACCCCCGCGGGGGCTAGCGTTTGGAGAGACCCAGTACTTC | CASSLPPRGLAFGETQYF | - | TRBJ2-5 | 18 | TRBV11-1 | few
TGTGCCAGCAGTATGGACAGGGGAGTCTCAGATACGCAGTATTTT | CASSMDRGVSDTQYF | TRBD1 | TRBJ2-3 | 15 | TRBV2 | once
TGTGCCAGCAGTTACCATTACAGCCCGGGAGGGACCTACGAGCAGTACTTC | CASSYHYSPGGTYEQYF | TRBD2 | TRBJ2-7 | 17 | TRBV6-5 | few
TGTGCCAGCAGTTACTCGATCCCGAGGCGGAGGGCCCAAAATGAGCAGTTCTTC | CASSYSIPRRRAQNEQFF | - | TRBJ2-1 | 18 | TRBV6-2/TRBV6-3 | many
TGTGCCAGCAGTTGGGGAGGCGGAGCTGGGGCCAACGTCCTGACTTTC | CASSWGGGAGANVLTF | - | TRBJ2-6 | 16 | TRBV27 | -
TGTGCCATCTCCCCAGGGATGGGAGGAATGAACACTGAAGCTTTCTTT | CAISPGMGGMNTEAFF | - | TRBJ1-1 | 16 | TRBV10-3 | -
TGTGCCAGCAGCTTAGCAGGGGGCATGGCTCAGCCCCAGCATTTT | CASSLAGGMAQPQHF | TRBD1 | TRBJ1-5 | 15 | TRBV7-2 | many
TGTGCCAGCAGTAGAGGGACAGGGGATGAGCAGTTCTTC | CASSRGTGDEQFF | TRBD1 | TRBJ2-1 | 13 | TRBV12-3/TRBV12-4 | many
TGCGCCAGCAGCTTGGGTAGCGGGAGGGCCCTAGGTAATGAGCAGTTCTTC | CASSLGSGRALGNEQFF | TRBD2 | TRBJ2-1 | 17 | TRBV5-1 | many
TGCGCCAGCAGCCAAGAAGGGCGGAGTTTCTACGAGCAGTACTTC | CASSQEGRSFYEQYF | - | TRBJ2-7 | 15 | TRBV4-1 | -
TGTGCCAGCACCCCATCTAATCAGCCCCAGCATTTT | CASTPSNQPQHF | - | TRBJ1-5 | 12 | TRBV28 | many
TGTGCCAGCAGTTTTTGGCAGGGGAATTCACCCCTCCACTTT | CASSFWQGNSPLHF | - | TRBJ1-6 | 14 | TRBV12-3/TRBV12-4 | -